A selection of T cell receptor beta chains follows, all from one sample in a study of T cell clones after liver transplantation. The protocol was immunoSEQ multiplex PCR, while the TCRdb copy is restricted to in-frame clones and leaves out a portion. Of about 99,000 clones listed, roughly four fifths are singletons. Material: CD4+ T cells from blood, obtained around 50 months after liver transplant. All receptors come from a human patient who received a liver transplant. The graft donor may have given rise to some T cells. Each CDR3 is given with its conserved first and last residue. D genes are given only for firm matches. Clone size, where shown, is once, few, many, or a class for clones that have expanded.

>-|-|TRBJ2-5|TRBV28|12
TGTGCCAGCAGCCCCCCTGAAGGGACCCAGTACTTC
CASSPPEGTQYF
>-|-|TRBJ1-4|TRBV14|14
TGTGCCAGCAGGAAAACCGGCTTCGATGGAAAACTGTTTTTT
CASRKTGFDGKLFF
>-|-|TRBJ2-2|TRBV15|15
TGTGCCACTAGGATTAGGGGGACCAACACCGGGGAGCTGTTTTTT
CATRIRGTNTGELFF
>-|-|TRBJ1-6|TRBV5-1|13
TGCGCCAGCAGCCCCCGGGACCTCGGGGCCCTCCACTTT
CASSPRDLGALHF
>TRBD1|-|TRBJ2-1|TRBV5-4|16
TGTGCCAGCAGCTTGGGCCCGGGACAGACAAGCAATGAGCAGTTCTTC
CASSLGPGQTSNEQFF
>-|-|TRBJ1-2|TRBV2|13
TGTGCCAGCAGTGATGGCAATAACTATGGCTACACCTTC
CASSDGNNYGYTF
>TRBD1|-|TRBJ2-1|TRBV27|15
TGTGCCAGCAGTCGGGGGGACAGGGTACGCAATGAGCAGTTCTTC
CASSRGDRVRNEQFF
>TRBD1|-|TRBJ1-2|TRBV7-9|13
TGTGCCAGCAGCTCGGACAGGGGGTATGGCTACACCTTC
CASSSDRGYGYTF
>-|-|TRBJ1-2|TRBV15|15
TGTGCCACCGCAGCGGACGGCCCTATCAGCTATGGCTACACCTTC
CATAADGPISYGYTF
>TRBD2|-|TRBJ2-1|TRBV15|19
TGTGCCACCAGCAGAGATCGAGGGGCGGGGACTAGCGGGAGTCCTGAGCAGTTCTTC
CATSRDRGAGTSGSPEQFF
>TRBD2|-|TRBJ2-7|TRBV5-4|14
TGTGCCAGCAGCTTGGAACTAGCGGCCCACGAGCAGTACTTC
CASSLELAAHEQYF
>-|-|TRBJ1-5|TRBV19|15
TGTGCCAGTAGTGGGGACAACCTTAGCAATCAGCCCCAGCATTTT
CASSGDNLSNQPQHF
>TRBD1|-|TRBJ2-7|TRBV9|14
TGTGCCAGCAGCGCCCGGGACAGGGTAAACGAGCAGTACTTC
CASSARDRVNEQYF
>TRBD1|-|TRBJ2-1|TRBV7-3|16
TGTACCAGCAGCTTAATCGGGACAGGGCTGTCAGATGAGCAGTTCTTC
CTSSLIGTGLSDEQFF
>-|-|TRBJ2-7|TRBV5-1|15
TGCGCCAGCAGCTTGGCCGCGACGATCTCCTACGAGCAGTACTTC
CASSLAATISYEQYF
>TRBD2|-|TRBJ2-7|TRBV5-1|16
TGCGCCAGCAGCGAAGGACTAGCCCTACAACACTACGAGCAGTACTTC
CASSEGLALQHYEQYF
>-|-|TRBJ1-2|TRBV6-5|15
TGTGCCAGCAGCTCACAGGCCCGCCGGAGCTATGGCTACACCTTC
CASSSQARRSYGYTF
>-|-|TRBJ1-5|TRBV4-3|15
TGCGCCAGCAGCCAAGACACAGAGATCAATCAGCCCCAGCATTTT
CASSQDTEINQPQHF
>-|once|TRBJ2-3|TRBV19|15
TGTGCCATTTCTCCCCAGGGGGGCGCGACAGATACGCAGTATTTT
CAISPQGGATDTQYF
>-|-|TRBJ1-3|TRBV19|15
TGTGCCAGTACCATTGACAGGAGCTCTGGAAACACCATATATTTT
CASTIDRSSGNTIYF
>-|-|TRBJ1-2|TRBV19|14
TGTGCCAGTAGTGGACTCGGACAGCCCGGAGGCTACACCTTC
CASSGLGQPGGYTF
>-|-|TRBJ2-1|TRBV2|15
TGTGCCAGCAGTGAAGCGCTTCGGGGTAGATCTTTACCGTTCTTC
CASSEALRGRSLPFF
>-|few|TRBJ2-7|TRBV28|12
TGTGCCAGTAGGACGGCACCCTACGAGCAGTACTTC
CASRTAPYEQYF
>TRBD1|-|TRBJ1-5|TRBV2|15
TGTGCCAGCAGTGGGGGACAGAGTAGCAATCAGCCCCAGCATTTT
CASSGGQSSNQPQHF
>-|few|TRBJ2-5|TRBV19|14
TGTGCCAGTAGTGTGGCAGGGTCGGGGGAGACCCAGTACTTC
CASSVAGSGETQYF
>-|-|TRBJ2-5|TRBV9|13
TGTGCCAGCAGCGAACAGGGTCTAGAGACCCAGTACTTC
CASSEQGLETQYF
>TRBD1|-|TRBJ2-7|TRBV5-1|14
TGCGCCAGCAGCTACGGACAGGGGCGCGTCGAGCAGTACTTC
CASSYGQGRVEQYF
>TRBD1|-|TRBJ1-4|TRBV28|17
TGTGCCAGCAGTACCGGGACAGGGCGACGCGTTGGCGAAAAACTGTTTTTT
CASSTGTGRRVGEKLFF
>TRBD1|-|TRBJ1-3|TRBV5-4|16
TGTGCCAGCAGCATGGACAGGGACGTGTCTGGAAACACCATATATTTT
CASSMDRDVSGNTIYF
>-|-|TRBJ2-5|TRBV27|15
TGTGCCAGCAGTTTCCGGGGGGCGCCCGAAGAGACCCAGTACTTC
CASSFRGAPEETQYF
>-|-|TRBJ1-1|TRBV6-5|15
TGTGCCAGCAAGGTTAAAAGGGCAGGGAACACTGAAGCTTTCTTT
CASKVKRAGNTEAFF
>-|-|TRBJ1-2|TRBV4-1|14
TGCGCCAGCAGCCAAGATCCCGAGGGCATCGGCTACACCTTC
CASSQDPEGIGYTF
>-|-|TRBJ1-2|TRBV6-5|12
TGTGCCAGCAGACCCGACAGCGGAGGCTACACCTTC
CASRPDSGGYTF
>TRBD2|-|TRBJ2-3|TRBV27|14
TGTGCCAGCAGGATCGGGGGGATCACAGATACGCAGTATTTT
CASRIGGITDTQYF
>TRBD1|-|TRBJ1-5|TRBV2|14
TGTGCCAGCGGTGGACAGGGGGCTTATCAGCCCCAGCATTTT
CASGGQGAYQPQHF
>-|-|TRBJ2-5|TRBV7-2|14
TGTGCCAGCAGCCCAGTGTGGGGGCGAGAGACCCAGTACTTC
CASSPVWGRETQYF
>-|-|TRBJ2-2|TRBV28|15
TGTGCCAGCAGGGAGGGGACAGCGAACACCGGGGAGCTGTTTTTT
CASREGTANTGELFF
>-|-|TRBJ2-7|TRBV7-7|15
TGTGCCAGCAGCTTAGCGGGAGGCGGAGCCTACGAGCAGTACTTC
CASSLAGGGAYEQYF
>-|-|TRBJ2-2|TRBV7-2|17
TGTGCCAGCAGCTTCGCTGGGGGTCTAGCGAACACCGGGGAGCTGTTTTTT
CASSFAGGLANTGELFF
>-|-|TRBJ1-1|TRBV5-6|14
TGTGCCAGCAGCCACAGGAGTTCAAACACTGAAGCTTTCTTT
CASSHRSSNTEAFF
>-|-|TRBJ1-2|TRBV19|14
TGTGCCAGCAACACCCAGGGGATAGTTTTTGGCTACACCTTC
CASNTQGIVFGYTF
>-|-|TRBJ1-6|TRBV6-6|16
TGTGCCAGCAGTCCGGGACAACGCTCCTATAATTCACCCCTCCACTTT
CASSPGQRSYNSPLHF
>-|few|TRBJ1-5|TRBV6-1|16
TGTGCCAGCAGTGAAGCTGAGACGATCCGCAATCAGCCCCAGCATTTT
CASSEAETIRNQPQHF
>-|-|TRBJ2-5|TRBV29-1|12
TGCAGCATAATATCACAGGTTGAGACCCAGTACTTC
CSIISQVETQYF
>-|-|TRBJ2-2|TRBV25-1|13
TGTGCCAGCAGTGGGTACAGGGCCGGGGAGCTGTTTTTT
CASSGYRAGELFF
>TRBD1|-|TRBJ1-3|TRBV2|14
TGTGCCAGCAGTGAGAGGGGGACAGCGAGCACCATATATTTT
CASSERGTASTIYF
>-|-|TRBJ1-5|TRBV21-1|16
TGTGCCAGCAGCCTTTCCAAGGGTCAGGGAAATCAGCCCCAGCATTTT
CASSLSKGQGNQPQHF
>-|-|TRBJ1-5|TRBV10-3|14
TGTGCCACCGCCCTGTCGGATCGCAATCAGCCCCAGCATTTT
CATALSDRNQPQHF
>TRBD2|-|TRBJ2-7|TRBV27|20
TGTGCCAGCAGTTCCGCCTCACTAGCGGGAGGGCCGGTGGGATCCTACGAGCAGTACTTC
CASSSASLAGGPVGSYEQYF
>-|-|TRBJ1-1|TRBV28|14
TGTGCCAGCACCGACAGTTGGGGGAACACTGAAGCTTTCTTT
CASTDSWGNTEAFF
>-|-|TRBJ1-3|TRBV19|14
TGTGCCAGTAGTACGCCAGGAGGGAGGAACACCATATATTTT
CASSTPGGRNTIYF
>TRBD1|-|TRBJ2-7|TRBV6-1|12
TGTGCCGGTTCTACAGGGGTTTGGGAGCAGTACTTC
CAGSTGVWEQYF
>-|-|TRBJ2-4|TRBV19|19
TGTGCCAGTAGTATAGATCGGGTTGGGGCAGTTTCTTCCAAAAACATTCAGTACTTC
CASSIDRVGAVSSKNIQYF
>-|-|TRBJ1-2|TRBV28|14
TGTGCCAGCAGTCCGCCAGGACAGACTGATGGCTACACCTTC
CASSPPGQTDGYTF
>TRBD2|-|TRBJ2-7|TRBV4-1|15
TGCGCCAGCAGCCAAGATCGGGGGACTAGCGGGAGGGTATACTTC
CASSQDRGTSGRVYF
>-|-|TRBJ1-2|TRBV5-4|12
TGTGCCAGCAGCATAACAGGGTTTGGCTACACCTTC
CASSITGFGYTF
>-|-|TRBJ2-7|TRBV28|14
TGTGCCAGCAGTTTACTCTCAGGTTCCTACGAGCAGTACTTC
CASSLLSGSYEQYF
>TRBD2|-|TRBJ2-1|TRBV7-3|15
TGTGCCAGCAGTTGGGGACTAGCGGGAACTAATGAGCAGTTCTTC
CASSWGLAGTNEQFF